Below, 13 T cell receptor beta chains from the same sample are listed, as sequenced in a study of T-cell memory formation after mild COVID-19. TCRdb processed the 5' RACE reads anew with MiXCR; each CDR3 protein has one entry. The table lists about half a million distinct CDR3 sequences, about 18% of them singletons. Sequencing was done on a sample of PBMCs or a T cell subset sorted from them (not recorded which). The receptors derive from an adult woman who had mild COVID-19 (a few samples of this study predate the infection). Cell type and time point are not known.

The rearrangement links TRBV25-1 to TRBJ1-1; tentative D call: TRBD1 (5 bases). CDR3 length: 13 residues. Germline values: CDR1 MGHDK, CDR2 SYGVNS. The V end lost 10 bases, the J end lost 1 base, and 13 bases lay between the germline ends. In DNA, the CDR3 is TGTGCCACCGGGGGAGGAGCGAACACTGAAGCTTTCTTT. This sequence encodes CATGGGANTEAFF. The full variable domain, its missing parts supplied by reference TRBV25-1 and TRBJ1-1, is EADIYQTPRYLVIGTGKKITLECSQTMGHDKMYWYQQDPGMELHLIHYSYGVNSTEKGDLSSESTVSRIRTEHFPLTLESARPSHTSQYLCATGGGANTEAFFGQGTRLTVV.

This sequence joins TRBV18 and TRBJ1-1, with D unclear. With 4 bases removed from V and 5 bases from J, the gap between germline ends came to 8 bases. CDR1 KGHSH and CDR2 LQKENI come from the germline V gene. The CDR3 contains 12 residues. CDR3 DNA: TGTGCCAGCTCACGAGGACCAACTGAAGCTTTCTTT. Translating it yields CASSRGPTEAFF.

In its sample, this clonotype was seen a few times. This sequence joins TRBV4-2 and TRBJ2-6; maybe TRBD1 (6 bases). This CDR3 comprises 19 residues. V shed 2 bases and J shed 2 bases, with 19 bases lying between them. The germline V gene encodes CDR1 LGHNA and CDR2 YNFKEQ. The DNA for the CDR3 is TGTGCCAGCAGCCAACAGATAACGCGCACAGGGCCTGGGGCCAACGTCCTGACTTTC. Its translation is CASSQQITRTGPGANVLTF.

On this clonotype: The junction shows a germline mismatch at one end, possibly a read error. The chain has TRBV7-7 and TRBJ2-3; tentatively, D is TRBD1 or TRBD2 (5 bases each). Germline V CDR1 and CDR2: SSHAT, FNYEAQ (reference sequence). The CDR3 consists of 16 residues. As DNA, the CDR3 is TGTGCTAGCAGCCCCTCCGTTCCGGGGCACACAGATACGCAGTATTTT. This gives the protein CASSPSVPGHTDTQYF.

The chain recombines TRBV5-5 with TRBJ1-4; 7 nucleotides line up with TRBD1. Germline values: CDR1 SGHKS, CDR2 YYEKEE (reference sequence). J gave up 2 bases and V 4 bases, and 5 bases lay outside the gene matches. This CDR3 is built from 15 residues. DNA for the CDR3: TGTGCCAGCAGCCCCCAGGGGGTGACTAATGAAAAACTGTTTTTT. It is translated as CASSPQGVTNEKLFF.

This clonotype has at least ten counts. The CDR3 sequence is CASSSGQNNEQFF. The DNA of the CDR3 is TGTGCCAGCAGCTCGGGGCAAAACAATGAGCAGTTCTTC. The chain recombines TRBV7-2 with TRBJ2-1; perhaps D is TRBD1 or TRBD2 (5 bases each). Trimming pared 4 bases from V and 5 bases from J, leaving 9 bases between. This CDR3 spans 13 amino acids. CDR1 is SGHTA and CDR2 is FQGNSA in the germline V gene.

The CDR3 loop is CASSLARVGVTEAFF. CDR3 DNA sequence: TGTGCCAGCAGCTTAGCCCGGGTTGGGGTTACTGAAGCTTTCTTT. The chain is built from TRBV7-9 and TRBJ1-1; D remains ambiguous. Germline V lookup: CDR1 SEHNR, CDR2 FQNEAQ (reference sequence). This CDR3 comprises 15 residues. V was pared by 0 bases and J by 5 bases, with 13 bases between.

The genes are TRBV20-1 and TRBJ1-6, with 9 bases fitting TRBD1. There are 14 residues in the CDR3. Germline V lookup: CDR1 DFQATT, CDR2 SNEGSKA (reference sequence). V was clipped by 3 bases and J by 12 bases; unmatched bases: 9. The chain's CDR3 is CSARLQGAQGPLHF. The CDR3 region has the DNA TGCAGTGCTAGGTTACAGGGGGCGCAAGGACCCCTCCACTTT.

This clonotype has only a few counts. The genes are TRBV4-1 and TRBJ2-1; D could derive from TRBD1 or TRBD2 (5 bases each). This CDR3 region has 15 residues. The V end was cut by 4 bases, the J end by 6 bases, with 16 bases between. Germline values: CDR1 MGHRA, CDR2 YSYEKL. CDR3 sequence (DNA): TGCGCCAGCAGCCGCATACCGGGACCGATCAATGAGCAGTTCTTC. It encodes CASSRIPGPINEQFF.

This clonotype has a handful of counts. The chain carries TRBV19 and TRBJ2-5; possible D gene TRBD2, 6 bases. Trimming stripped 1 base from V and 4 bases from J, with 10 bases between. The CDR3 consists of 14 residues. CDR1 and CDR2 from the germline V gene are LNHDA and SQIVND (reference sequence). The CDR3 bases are TGTGCCAGTAGTATAGTTTCCGGGGGAGAGACCCAGTACTTC. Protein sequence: CASSIVSGGETQYF.

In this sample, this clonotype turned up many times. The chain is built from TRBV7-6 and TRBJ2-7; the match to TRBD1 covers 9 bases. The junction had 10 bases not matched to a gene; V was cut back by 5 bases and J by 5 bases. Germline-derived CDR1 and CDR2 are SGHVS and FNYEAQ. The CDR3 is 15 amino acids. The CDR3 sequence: CASSPQQGAGDEQYF. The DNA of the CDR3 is TGTGCCAGCAGCCCGCAACAGGGGGCAGGAGACGAGCAGTACTTC. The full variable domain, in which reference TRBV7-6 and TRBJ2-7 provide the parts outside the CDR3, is GAGVSQSPRYKVTKRGQDVALRCDPISGHVSLYWYRQALGQGPEFLTYFNYEAQQDKSGLPNDRFSAERPEGSISTLTIQRTEQRDSAMYRCASSPQQGAGDEQYFGPGTRLTVT.

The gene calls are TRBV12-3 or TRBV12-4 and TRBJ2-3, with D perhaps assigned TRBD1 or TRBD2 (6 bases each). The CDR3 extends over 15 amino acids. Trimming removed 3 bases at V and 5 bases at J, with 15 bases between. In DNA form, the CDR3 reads TGTGCCAGCAGTTTCTGGGGGGCAGAAGGAGATACGCAGTATTTT. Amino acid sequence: CASSFWGAEGDTQYF.

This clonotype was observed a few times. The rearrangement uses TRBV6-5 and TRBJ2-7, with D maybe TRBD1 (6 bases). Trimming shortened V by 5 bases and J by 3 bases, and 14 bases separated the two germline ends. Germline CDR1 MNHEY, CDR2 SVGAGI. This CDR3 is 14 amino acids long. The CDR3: CASSLYLGGYEQYF. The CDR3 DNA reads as TGTGCCAGCAGTCTCTACCTAGGGGGCTACGAGCAGTACTTC.